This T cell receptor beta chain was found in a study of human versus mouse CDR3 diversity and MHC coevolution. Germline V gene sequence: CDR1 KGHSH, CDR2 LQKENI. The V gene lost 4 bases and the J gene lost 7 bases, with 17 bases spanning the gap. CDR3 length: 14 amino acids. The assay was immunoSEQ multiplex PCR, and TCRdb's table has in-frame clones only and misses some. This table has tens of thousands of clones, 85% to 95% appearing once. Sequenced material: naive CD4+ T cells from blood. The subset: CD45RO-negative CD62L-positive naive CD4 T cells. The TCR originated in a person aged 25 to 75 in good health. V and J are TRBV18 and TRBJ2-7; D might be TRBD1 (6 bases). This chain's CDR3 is CASSRTGLEWEQYF. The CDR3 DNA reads TGTGCCAGCTCACGAACAGGGTTAGAATGGGAGCAGTACTTC. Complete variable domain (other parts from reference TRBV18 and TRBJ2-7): NAGVMQNPRHLVRRRGQEARLRCSPMKGHSHVYWYRQLPEEGLKFMVYLQKENIIDESGMPKERFSAEFPKEGPSILRIQQVVRGDSAAYFCASSRTGLEWEQYFGPGTRLTVT.